Below are 10 T cell receptor beta chains sequenced from a single sample in a study of response to subunit inactivated influenza vaccine. MiXCR, applied by TCRdb to the RT-PCR reads, yields one record per CDR3 protein. Here the sample spans roughly 500,000 distinct CDR3 sequences, around 25% being singletons. The source was CD4+ T cells sorted from PBMCs, collected 4 to 6 days after vaccination. The receptors here all came from a man aged 50-59 years who received an inactivated influenza vaccine.

In this sample, this clonotype turned up a few times. The CDR3 loop is CSALSGGRGTEAFF. The DNA for the CDR3 is TGCAGCGCGTTATCGGGGGGCAGGGGCACTGAAGCTTTCTTT. This rearrangement joins TRBV29-1 to TRBJ1-1, with D perhaps TRBD1 (6 bases). The V gene lost 7 bases and the J gene lost 4 bases, with 19 bases spanning the gap. CDR3 size: 14 residues. The V gene's germline CDR1 is SQVTM and CDR2 ANQGSEA.

In its sample, this clonotype was seen a few times. This chain joins TRBV20-1 and TRBJ1-4, with a weak D call TRBD1 (5 bases). V lost 3 bases and J 1 base, leaving 18 bases between the germline ends. CDR3 length: 17 residues. CDR1 DFQATT and CDR2 SNEGSKA come from the germline V gene (reference sequence). For the CDR3, the DNA is TGCAGTGCTAGGACCCCTTTGGGGGAGGGAACTAATGAAAAACTGTTTTTT. It translates to CSARTPLGEGTNEKLFF.

The chain links TRBV10-3 to TRBJ2-3, with TRBD2 identical over 8 bases. The germline V gene encodes CDR1 ENHRY and CDR2 SYGVKD. The CDR3 has 15 amino acids. V lost 6 bases and J lost 2; bases outside the gene matches: 7. CDR3 DNA: TGTGCCATCAGACGCGGGCGGGGGGACACAGATACGCAGTATTTT. Translation gives CAIRRGRGDTDTQYF.

The chain joins TRBV20-1 to TRBJ2-2, with D perhaps TRBD1 (5 bases). Per germline, CDR1 DFQATT and CDR2 SNEGSKA (reference sequence). The CDR3 totals 13 residues. V gave up 1 base and J gave up 4 bases, with 7 bases separating them. DNA of the CDR3: TGCAGTGCTAGAGGGGGCCTCACCGGGGAGCTGTTTTTT. It codes for CSARGGLTGELFF.

The sample holds a few counts of this clonotype. The chain recombines TRBV12-3 or TRBV12-4 with TRBJ2-5; the D call may be TRBD1 or TRBD2 (5 bases each). The V gene lost 0 bases and the J gene lost 5 bases, with 10 bases spanning the gap. The CDR3 sequence is 14 residues long. The DNA for the CDR3 is TGTGCCAGCAGTTTAGCGAGGGGTTTGGAGACCCAGTACTTC. Translated, it gives CASSLARGLETQYF.

V and J are TRBV27 and TRBJ1-6, with TRBD1 matching over 7 bases. Germline CDR1 is MNHEY and CDR2 is SMNVEV (reference sequence). Trimming took 2 bases from V and 13 from J; bases not matched to a gene: 17. The CDR3 has 17 amino acids. For the CDR3, the DNA is TGTGCCAGCAGTTTACCGAACCTCCGGGACAGAGACCTTCCCCTCCACTTT. This encodes CASSLPNLRDRDLPLHF.

V gene TRBV30 combines with J gene TRBJ1-5, with D tentatively TRBD1 (5 bases). V lost 5 bases to trimming and J lost 4 bases, with 12 bases between them. The CDR3 contains 13 residues. Germline V gives CDR1 GTSNPN, CDR2 SVGIG (reference sequence). The chain's CDR3 is CAWGTGPNQPQHF. CDR3 DNA: TGTGCCTGGGGGACCGGCCCTAATCAGCCCCAGCATTTT.

This clonotype was seen more than once but under ten times. V is TRBV10-3 and J is TRBJ2-3; 12 bases map to TRBD2. This CDR3 is 16 amino acids long. Germline values: CDR1 ENHRY, CDR2 SYGVKD. Trimming took 8 bases from V and 3 from J; bases not matched to a gene: 9. The CDR3 region is CAIASGGALKTDTQYF. The CDR3 bases are TGTGCCATCGCTAGCGGGGGGGCCTTGAAGACAGATACGCAGTATTTT.

This clonotype has a handful of counts. The CDR3 reads CASSFARTGNTIYF. The CDR3 nucleotides read TGTGCCAGCAGTTTTGCCAGGACCGGAAACACCATATATTTT. J is TRBJ1-3 and V is TRBV12-3 or TRBV12-4; D remains unclear. The CDR3 covers 14 residues. Trimming cost V 3 bases and J 4 bases, with 10 bases left between them.

This clonotype was observed at least ten times. The J gene is TRBJ1-1, the V gene TRBV20-1; the D gene is possibly TRBD1 (6 bases). With 5 bases removed from V and 0 bases from J, the gap between germline ends came to 10 bases. CDR1 is DFQATT and CDR2 is SNEGSKA in the germline V gene (reference sequence). There are 13 residues in the CDR3. The CDR3 reads CSASTGMNTEAFF. The CDR3 bases are TGCAGTGCTTCGACAGGCATGAACACTGAAGCTTTCTTT.